Following are 22 T cell receptor beta chains from one sample sequenced in a study of beta chain features in type 1 diabetes. Every isolated RNA sample was fully reverse transcribed, so sequencing captured expressed TCRB transcripts. The data were produced by immunoSEQ multiplex PCR, yet TCRdb's version contains in-frame clones alone and is incomplete. The data show more than 130,000 clones, 6.9% seen once. Sequenced sample: central memory CD4+ T cells from blood. The receptor set was obtained from a woman aged 25 to 39 in good health.

This clone has only a few counts. The chain uses TRBV7-2 and TRBJ2-7; 15 bases map to TRBD2. The V gene's germline CDR1 is SGHTA and CDR2 FQGNSA. The CDR3 has 18 residues. With 4 bases clipped from V and 5 bases from J, the junction kept 12 bases outside the gene matches. CDR3 in DNA: TGTGCCAGCAGCTCGGGACTAGCGGGAGGCCGTTCAGGCGACGAGCAGTACTTC. Translation: CASSSGLAGGRSGDEQYF.

This clone was recorded a few times. A much larger clone is a single base away; this may be a read error. The chain has TRBV28 and TRBJ2-7; TRBD1 agrees at 7 bases. V trimming: 6 bases; J trimming: 3 bases; junction bases outside the gene matches: 5. Germline V CDR1 and CDR2: MDHEN, SYDVKM. The CDR3 totals 13 residues. The CDR3 bases are TGTGCCAGCAGAAACCGGGACAGCTACGAGCAGTACTTC. It specifies CASRNRDSYEQYF.

This clone was picked up many times. V usage is TRBV5-1 and J usage is TRBJ2-1; 13 positions match TRBD2. V trimming: 0 bases; J trimming: 6 bases; junction bases outside the gene matches: 6. The CDR3 is made up of 17 amino acids. CDR1 SGHRS and CDR2 YFSETQ come from the germline V gene. DNA of the CDR3: TGCGCCAGCAGCTTGGCCACCGGGACTAGCGGGGTCAATGAGCAGTTCTTC. This translates into CASSLATGTSGVNEQFF.

J is TRBJ2-3 and V is TRBV5-4; 7 bases match TRBD2. Germline loops: CDR1 SGHNT, CDR2 YYREEE (reference sequence). The V and J ends lost 4 bases and 4 bases, in that order; junction bases with no gene match: 15. This CDR3 region has 17 residues. The CDR3 here is CASSRGGQSGGSDTQYF. The CDR3 coding sequence is TGTGCCAGCAGCCGTGGCGGTCAGTCGGGAGGCTCAGATACGCAGTATTTT.

This clone was seen only a few times. The chain employs TRBV18 and TRBJ2-1, with 10 positions matching TRBD1. Losses at the gene ends were 4 bases for V and 8 bases for J; bases not matched to a gene: 5. The CDR3 loop spans 14 amino acids. In germline, CDR1 is KGHSH, CDR2 LQKENI. CDR3 loop: CASSRDRGGHEQFF. CDR3 coding DNA: TGTGCCAGCTCACGGGACAGGGGCGGGCATGAGCAGTTCTTC.

In its sample, this clone was seen a few times. This chain links TRBV5-1 with TRBJ2-2, with D possibly being TRBD1 (7 bases). Per germline, CDR1 SGHRS and CDR2 YFSETQ. Trimming removed 4 bases at V and 1 base at J, with 17 bases between. The CDR3 extends over 17 amino acids. The CDR3 here is CASSTGNRGGNTGELFF. Written as DNA, the CDR3 is TGCGCCAGCAGCACAGGGAACAGGGGAGGGAACACCGGGGAGCTGTTTTTT.

DNA for the CDR3: TGTGCCTGCGCTCCGGGGGACAGGGGAAATGAGCAGTTCTTC. Its translation: CACAPGDRGNEQFF. The genes are TRBV5-4 and TRBJ2-1, with 10 nucleotides matching TRBD1. The CDR3 loop spans 14 amino acids. Trimming removed 10 bases from V and 7 bases from J; junction bases left unmatched: 11. Germline CDR1 and CDR2: SGHNT and YYREEE (reference sequence).

The V and J genes are TRBV2 and TRBJ2-2, with 7 positions matching TRBD2. Germline V lookup: CDR1 SNHLY, CDR2 FYNNEI. CDR3 size: 12 residues. The V gene end was trimmed by 11 bases and the J gene end by 3 bases; junction bases not matched to a gene: 3. The CDR3 sequence: CAGGRDTGELFF. The CDR3 DNA reads TGTGCCGGAGGGAGGGACACCGGGGAGCTGTTTTTT.

This clone has more than one count but fewer than ten. The chain combines TRBV29-1 with TRBJ1-2; 7 bases are a match to TRBD1. CDR1 is SQVTM, CDR2 ANQGSEA, per germline. After removal of 4 bases from V and 4 bases from J, the junction contained 6 bases not matched to a gene. CDR3 length equals 13 residues. The CDR3 loop is CSVARDSLYGYTF. CDR3 in DNA: TGCAGCGTTGCCCGGGACAGCCTCTATGGCTACACCTTC.

This clone has a handful of counts. The rearrangement links TRBV4-3 to TRBJ2-7; D might be TRBD1 (7 bases). The CDR3 contains 17 residues. V shed 0 bases and J shed 2 bases, with 17 bases lying between them. Germline CDR1 and CDR2: LGHNA and YSLEER. CDR3 in amino acids: CASSQDRRSGGTYEQYF. CDR3 in DNA: TGCGCCAGCAGCCAAGATCGTCGCTCAGGGGGGACCTACGAGCAGTACTTC.

This clone was counted only a few times. The rearrangement links TRBV28 to TRBJ2-3; no reliable D call. CDR3 length: 14 amino acids. Germline CDR1 and CDR2: MDHEN and SYDVKM. The V end was cut by 2 bases, the J end by 2 bases, with 8 bases between. CDR3 sequence (DNA): TGTGCCAGCAGTTTACTTGTTTCCACAGATACGCAGTATTTT. Translating it yields CASSLLVSTDTQYF. Full variable domain (missing parts from reference TRBV28 and TRBJ2-3): DVKVTQSSRYLVKRTGEKVFLECVQDMDHENMFWYRQDPGLGLRLIYFSYDVKMKEKGDIPEGYSVSREKKERFSLILESASTNQTSMYLCASSLLVSTDTQYFGPGTRLTVL.

This clone has just a few counts. The chain carries TRBV7-2 and TRBJ2-7; the D is unclear. Germline V gene lookup returns CDR1 SGHTA and CDR2 FQGNSA. The CDR3 spans 12 residues. V lost 4 bases and J lost 4, with 8 bases in between. In DNA, the CDR3 is TGTGCCAGCAGCTCCGACTTGTACGAGCAGTACTTC. Its protein is CASSSDLYEQYF.

The chain couples TRBV7-2 to TRBJ2-3; 7 bases map to TRBD2. Germline V gene data show CDR1 as SGHTA and CDR2 as FQGNSA. V lost 6 bases to trimming and J lost 5 bases; unmatched junction nucleotides: 11. The CDR3 contains 15 residues. CDR3 protein: CASRRKGGSGDTQYF. Here the CDR3 DNA reads TGTGCCAGCAGAAGAAAGGGCGGGAGCGGAGATACGCAGTATTTT.

This clone was recorded a few times. The rearrangement joins TRBV19 to TRBJ2-1; 7 nucleotides align to TRBD2. Unmatched junction bases numbered 14, after V lost 5 bases and J lost 10 bases. The CDR3 has 15 residues. Germline V gene sequence: CDR1 LNHDA, CDR2 SQIVND (reference sequence). The CDR3 loop reads CASSRDYQLHREQFF. In DNA form, the CDR3 reads TGTGCCAGTAGTCGGGACTACCAACTCCACCGGGAGCAGTTCTTC.

The chain carries TRBV6-1 and TRBJ1-1, with D unresolved. CDR1 is MNHNS and CDR2 is SASEGT in the germline V gene. Trimming removed 9 bases at V and 1 base at J, with 18 bases between. CDR3 length: 15 residues. The DNA for the CDR3 is TGTGCCAGTCTCGACCGAGGAATCTGGAACACTGAAGCTTTCTTT. Amino acid sequence: CASLDRGIWNTEAFF.

This clone was counted only a few times. This sequence joins TRBV5-1 and TRBJ2-1; D possibly corresponds to TRBD1 (6 bases). The CDR3 runs to 15 residues. Looked up from germline, CDR1 is SGHRS and CDR2 is YFSETQ. V was trimmed by 2 bases and J by 9 bases, leaving 18 bases between them. The CDR3 spells CASSFSGQRSGEQFF. CDR3 DNA sequence: TGCGCCAGCAGCTTTTCGGGACAAAGATCTGGTGAGCAGTTCTTC.

The rearrangement links TRBV10-3 to TRBJ2-7; the match to TRBD2 covers 11 bases. J lost 3 bases, V lost 4 bases, and 8 bases had no gene match. Germline V lookup: CDR1 ENHRY, CDR2 SYGVKD. This CDR3 spans 16 amino acids. The CDR3 region is CAISVGTSGDFYEQYF. Here the CDR3 DNA reads TGTGCCATCAGTGTCGGGACTAGCGGAGATTTCTACGAGCAGTACTTC.

The rearrangement joins TRBV9 to TRBJ1-1, with 10 bases fitting TRBD1. This CDR3 has 15 amino acids. The V segment lost 0 bases and the J segment 4 bases; nucleotides outside the gene matches: 3. Germline CDR1 and CDR2: SGDLS and YYNGEE. CDR3 protein: CASSVDWTGGTEAFF. CDR3 bases: TGTGCCAGCAGCGTAGATTGGACAGGGGGCACTGAAGCTTTCTTT.

This clone was found many times. The chain links TRBV4-2 to TRBJ2-5; D not resolved. The CDR3 length is 15 residues. Trimming pared 2 bases from V and 5 bases from J, leaving 15 bases between. Germline lookup yields CDR1 LGHNA and CDR2 YNFKEQ. The CDR3 DNA reads as TGTGCCAGCAGCCAAACCCAGTCGGAGTTGGAGACCCAGTACTTC. Protein product: CASSQTQSELETQYF.

The rearrangement links TRBV5-1 to TRBJ2-1, with 14 positions matching TRBD2. The J segment lost 10 bases and the V segment lost 0 bases, leaving 6 bases of the junction unmatched. The CDR3 totals 16 residues. CDR1 is SGHRS, CDR2 YFSETQ, per germline. Written as DNA, the CDR3 is TGCGCCAGCAGCTTGGATGTGGGACTAGCGGGAGAAGAGCAGTTCTTC. As protein: CASSLDVGLAGEEQFF.

The rearrangement links TRBV7-8 to TRBJ1-4; TRBD1 matches 8 bases. The J segment lost 12 bases and the V segment lost 2 bases, leaving 14 bases of the junction unmatched. Per the germline V gene, CDR1 is SGHVS and CDR2 is FQNEAQ. The CDR3 is made up of 16 amino acids. In DNA form, the CDR3 reads TGTGCCAGCAGCTTACGGCAGGGGGCCCGCGGTGGAGAACTGTTTTTT. It is translated as CASSLRQGARGGELFF.

The chain joins TRBV7-3 to TRBJ2-2; no firm D call. In germline, CDR1 is SGHTA, CDR2 FQGTGA. The length of the CDR3 is 14 residues. Between the trimmed V and J ends, which lost 5 bases and 7 bases, there was a span of 14 bases. The CDR3 bases are TGTGCCAGCAGCCAATCCCTGCAGGTCGGGGAGCTGTTTTTT. Translating it yields CASSQSLQVGELFF.